This T cell receptor beta chain was captured in a study of blood T cell repertoires in COVID-19. The overall study: COVID-19 samples collected from the United States, Italy and Spain covered acute and convalescent phases.

In the authors' methods: Estimation of nucleated cell counts was performed using reference gene primer amplification. Data came from immunoSEQ multiplex PCR; TCRdb stores just in-frame clones and leaves some out. V and J calls and clone size come straight from that table; D and trimming were deduced from the DNA. The repertoire consists of 200,000 to 250,000 clones, with approximately 85% occurring once and the leading ten covering over 0.95%. The V gene's germline CDR1 is SGHTA and CDR2 FQGNSA. V was cut by 5 bases and J by 6 bases, with 10 bases left in between. This CDR3 contains 13 residues. The genes are TRBV7-2 and TRBJ1-4; D is uncertain. This receptor was obtained from a middle-aged man with acute or convalescent COVID-19. Sequenced material: peripheral blood. CDR3 bases: TGTGCCAGCAGCCCGGGGAGGGATGAAAAACTGTTTTTT. It translates to CASSPGRDEKLFF.